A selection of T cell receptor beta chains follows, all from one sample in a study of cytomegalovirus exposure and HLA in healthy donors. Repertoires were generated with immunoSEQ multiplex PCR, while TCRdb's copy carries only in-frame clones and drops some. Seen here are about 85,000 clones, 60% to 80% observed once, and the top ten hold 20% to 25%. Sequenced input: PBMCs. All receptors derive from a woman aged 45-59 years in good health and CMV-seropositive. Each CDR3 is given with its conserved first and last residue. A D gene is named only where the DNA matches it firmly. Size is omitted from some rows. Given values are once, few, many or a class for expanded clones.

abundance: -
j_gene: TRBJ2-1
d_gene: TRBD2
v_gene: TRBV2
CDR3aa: CASEGLAGGRVYNEQFF
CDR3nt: TGTGCCAGCGAGGGACTAGCGGGGGGGCGGGTATACAATGAGCAGTTCTTC

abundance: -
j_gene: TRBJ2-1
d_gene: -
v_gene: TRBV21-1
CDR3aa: CASSIDGDRGEDEQFF
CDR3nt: TGTGCCAGCAGCATTGACGGGGACAGGGGGGAGGATGAGCAGTTCTTC

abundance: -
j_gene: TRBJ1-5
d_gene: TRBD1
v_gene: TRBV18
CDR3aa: CASSQYGQGSNQPQHF
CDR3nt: TGTGCCAGCTCCCAATACGGACAGGGAAGCAATCAGCCCCAGCATTTT

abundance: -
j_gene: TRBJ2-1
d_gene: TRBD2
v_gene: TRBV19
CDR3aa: CASNTAGGNNEQFF
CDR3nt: TGTGCCAGTAACACAGCGGGAGGAAACAATGAGCAGTTCTTC

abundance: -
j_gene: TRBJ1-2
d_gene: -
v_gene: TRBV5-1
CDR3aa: CASSLQEIGYGYTF
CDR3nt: TGCGCCAGCAGCTTACAGGAGATAGGCTATGGCTACACCTTC

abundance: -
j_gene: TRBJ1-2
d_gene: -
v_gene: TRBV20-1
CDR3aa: CSASPDYGYTF
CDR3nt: TGCAGTGCTAGCCCGGACTATGGCTACACCTTC

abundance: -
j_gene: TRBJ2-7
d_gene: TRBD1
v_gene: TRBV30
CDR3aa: CACPGQGDEQYF
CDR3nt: TGTGCCTGCCCGGGACAGGGTGACGAGCAGTACTTC

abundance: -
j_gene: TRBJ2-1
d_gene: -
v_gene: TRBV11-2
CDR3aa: CASSPRTSYNEQFF
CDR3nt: TGTGCCAGCAGCCCACGGACATCCTACAATGAGCAGTTCTTC

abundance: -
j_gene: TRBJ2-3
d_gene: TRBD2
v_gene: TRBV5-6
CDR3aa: CASSPSGRGADTQYF
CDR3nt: TGTGCCAGCAGCCCGAGCGGGAGGGGCGCAGATACGCAGTATTTT

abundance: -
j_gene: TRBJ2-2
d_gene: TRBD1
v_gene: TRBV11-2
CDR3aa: CASSLVGTGGTGELFF
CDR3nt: TGTGCCAGCAGCTTAGTGGGGACAGGGGGGACCGGGGAGCTGTTTTTT

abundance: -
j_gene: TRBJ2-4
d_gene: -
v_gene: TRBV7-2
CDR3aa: CASSLPLLAKNIQYF
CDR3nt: TGTGCCAGCAGCTTACCCCTATTAGCCAAAAACATTCAGTACTTC

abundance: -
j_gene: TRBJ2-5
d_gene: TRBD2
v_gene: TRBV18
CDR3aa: CASSLPARAWSGVQETQYF
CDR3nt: TGTGCCAGCTCTCTACCAGCCCGGGCCTGGAGCGGGGTGCAAGAGACCCAGTACTTC

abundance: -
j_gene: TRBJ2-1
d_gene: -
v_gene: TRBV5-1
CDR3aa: CASSLDDSSYNEQFF
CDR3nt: TGCGCCAGCAGCTTGGATGACAGCTCCTACAATGAGCAGTTCTTC

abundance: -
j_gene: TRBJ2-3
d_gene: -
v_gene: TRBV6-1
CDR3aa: CASSPHPGGTDTQYF
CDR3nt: TGTGCCAGCAGCCCCCACCCTGGAGGAACAGATACGCAGTATTTT

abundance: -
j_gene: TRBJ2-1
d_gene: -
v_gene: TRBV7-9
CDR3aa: CASSSLGVLNEQFF
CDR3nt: TGTGCCAGCAGCTCCCTAGGGGTGCTGAATGAGCAGTTCTTC

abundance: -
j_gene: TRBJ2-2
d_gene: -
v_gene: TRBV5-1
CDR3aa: CASSLNAGATGELFF
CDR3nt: TGCGCCAGCAGCTTAAATGCAGGGGCCACCGGGGAGCTGTTTTTT

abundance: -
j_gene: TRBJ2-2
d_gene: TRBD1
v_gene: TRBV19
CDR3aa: CASSLGTGPTGELFF
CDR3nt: TGTGCCAGTAGTCTCGGGACAGGGCCCACCGGGGAGCTGTTTTTT

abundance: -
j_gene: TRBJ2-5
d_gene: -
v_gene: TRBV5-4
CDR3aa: CASSSGSALLQETQYF
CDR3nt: TGTGCCAGCAGCTCGGGTTCCGCTTTACTACAAGAGACCCAGTACTTC

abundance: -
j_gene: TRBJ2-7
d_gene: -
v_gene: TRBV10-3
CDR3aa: CAISQQASYEQYF
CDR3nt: TGTGCCATCAGTCAGCAGGCCTCCTACGAGCAGTACTTC

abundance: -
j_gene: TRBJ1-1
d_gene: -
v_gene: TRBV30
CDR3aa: CASSLGSTEAFF
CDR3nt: TGTGCCTCCTCTCTGGGCTCGACTGAAGCTTTCTTT

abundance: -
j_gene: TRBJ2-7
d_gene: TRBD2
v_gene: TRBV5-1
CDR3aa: CASSPGGASYEQYF
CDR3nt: TGCGCCAGCAGCCCGGGGGGGGCGTCCTACGAGCAGTACTTC

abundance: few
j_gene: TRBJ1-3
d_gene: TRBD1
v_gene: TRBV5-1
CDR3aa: CASSLLGQRNTIYF
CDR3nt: TGCGCCAGCAGCTTGTTGGGACAGCGGAACACCATATATTTT

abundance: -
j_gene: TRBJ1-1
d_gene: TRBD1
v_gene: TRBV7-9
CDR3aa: CASSLAGGRNTEAFF
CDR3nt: TGTGCCAGCAGCTTAGCAGGGGGCAGGAACACTGAAGCTTTCTTT

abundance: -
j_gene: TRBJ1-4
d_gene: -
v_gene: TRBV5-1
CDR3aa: CASGLGTPATNEKLFF
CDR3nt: TGCGCCAGCGGCCTTGGGACACCTGCAACTAATGAAAAACTGTTTTTT

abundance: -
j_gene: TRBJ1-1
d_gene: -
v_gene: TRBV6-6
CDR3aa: CASRQGLFTEAFF
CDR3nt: TGTGCCAGCAGGCAGGGACTTTTCACTGAAGCTTTCTTT

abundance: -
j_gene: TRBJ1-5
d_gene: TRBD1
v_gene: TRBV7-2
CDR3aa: CASSLGGGGQGAQPQHF
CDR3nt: TGTGCCAGCAGCTTAGGCGGAGGGGGACAGGGTGCCCAGCCCCAGCATTTT

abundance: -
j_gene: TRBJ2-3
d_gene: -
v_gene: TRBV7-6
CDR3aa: CASSLGQTTNTQYF
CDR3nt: TGTGCCAGCAGCTTAGGGCAGACCACTAATACGCAGTATTTT

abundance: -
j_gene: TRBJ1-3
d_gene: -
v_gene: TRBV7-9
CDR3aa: CASSGGKSRGNTIYF
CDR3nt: TGTGCCAGCAGCGGGGGGAAGAGTAGGGGAAACACCATATATTTT

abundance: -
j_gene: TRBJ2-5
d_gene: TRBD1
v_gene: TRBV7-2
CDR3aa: CASSLGQTFQETQYF
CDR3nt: TGTGCCAGCAGCTTGGGACAGACTTTCCAAGAGACCCAGTACTTC

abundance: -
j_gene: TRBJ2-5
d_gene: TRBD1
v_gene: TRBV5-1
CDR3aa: CASSYLGQLQETQYF
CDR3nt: TGCGCCAGCAGCTATCTGGGACAGCTCCAAGAGACCCAGTACTTC

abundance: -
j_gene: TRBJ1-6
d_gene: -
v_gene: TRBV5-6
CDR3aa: CASSWRGTGDSPLHF
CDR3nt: TGTGCCAGCAGCTGGAGAGGGACGGGGGATTCACCCCTCCACTTT

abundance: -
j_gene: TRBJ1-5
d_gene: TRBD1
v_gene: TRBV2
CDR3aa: CASSAGTGRSQPQHF
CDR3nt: TGTGCCAGCAGTGCAGGGACAGGCAGGTCCCAGCCCCAGCATTTT

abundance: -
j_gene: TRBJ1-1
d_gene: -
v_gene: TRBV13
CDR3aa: CASQTGDHNTEAFF
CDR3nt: TGTGCCAGCCAGACAGGAGACCACAACACTGAAGCTTTCTTT

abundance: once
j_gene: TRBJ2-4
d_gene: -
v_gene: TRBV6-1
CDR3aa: CASNGYGERYF
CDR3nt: TGTGCCAGTAACGGATATGGGGAGAGGTACTTC

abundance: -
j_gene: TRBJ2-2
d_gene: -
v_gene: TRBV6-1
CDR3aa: CASYSRRGTGELFF
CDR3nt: TGTGCCAGCTATTCGCGTCGGGGCACCGGGGAGCTGTTTTTT

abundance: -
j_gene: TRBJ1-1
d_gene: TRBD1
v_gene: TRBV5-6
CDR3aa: CASSLEVRQGAVGTEAFF
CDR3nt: TGTGCCAGCAGTCTCGAAGTAAGACAGGGGGCGGTAGGCACTGAAGCTTTCTTT

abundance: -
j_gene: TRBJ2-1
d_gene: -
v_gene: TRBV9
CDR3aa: CASSGRSPLTGTYNEQFF
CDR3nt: TGTGCCAGCAGCGGACGATCCCCCTTAACAGGAACCTACAATGAGCAGTTCTTC